These 8 T cell receptor beta chains were all obtained from the same sample, sequenced in a study of memory CD4+ T cells and cytomegalovirus serostatus. Single viable CD3+CD4+CD8-CD45RO+ cells were sorted as the memory CD4+ T cells. Profiling relied on immunoSEQ multiplex PCR, and the TCRdb table lists in-frame clones only, not all of them. This sample has about 75,000 clones, with around 80% found just once. What was sequenced was memory CD4+ T cells from blood. Receptors originate from an adult in good health and CMV-seropositive.

V and J are TRBV2 and TRBJ1-4; no clear D. V lost 6 bases to trimming and J lost 0 bases, with 8 bases between them. The germline V gene has CDR1 SNHLY and CDR2 FYNNEI. This CDR3 is 14 amino acids long. This CDR3 is CASSLGATNEKLFF. The CDR3 DNA is TGTGCCAGCAGCCTTGGGGCAACTAATGAAAAACTGTTTTTT.

This clone was seen a few times. The chain is built from TRBV28 and TRBJ1-1; D is unresolved. Deletions cut 5 bases from V and 0 bases from J, with 7 bases between. CDR1 is MDHEN and CDR2 is SYDVKM in the germline V gene. This CDR3 has 13 amino acids. For the CDR3, the DNA is TGTGCCAGCAGTCCCCCTGTGAACACTGAAGCTTTCTTT. Its translation: CASSPPVNTEAFF.

This rearrangement joins TRBV6-4 to TRBJ1-6; D unclear. The CDR3 covers 12 residues. Germline V gene lookup returns CDR1 MRHNA and CDR2 SNTAGT. The V end was cut by 2 bases, the J end by 8 bases, with 4 bases between. The CDR3 bases are TGTGCCAGCAGTGACCCGGATTCACCCCTCCACTTT. It is translated as CASSDPDSPLHF.

The V and J genes are TRBV7-9 and TRBJ1-1; no clear D gene. Germline V gives CDR1 SEHNR, CDR2 FQNEAQ (reference sequence). CDR3 length: 14 residues. The V end was cut by 3 bases, the J end by 0 bases, with 8 bases between. DNA for the CDR3: TGTGCCAGCAGCTTTTTGGGATTGAACACTGAAGCTTTCTTT. Amino acids: CASSFLGLNTEAFF. The full variable domain, with the rest looked up from reference TRBV7-9 and TRBJ1-1, is DTGVSQNPRHKITKRGQNVTFRCDPISEHNRLYWYRQTLGQGPEFLTYFQNEAQLEKSRLLSDRFSAERPKGSFSTLEIQRTEQGDSAMYLCASSFLGLNTEAFFGQGTRLTVV.

The chain employs TRBV28 and TRBJ2-4, with no clear D. The CDR3 contains 14 residues. V lost 3 bases to trimming and J lost 7 bases, with 13 bases between them. CDR1 is MDHEN and CDR2 is SYDVKM in the germline V gene. CDR3 amino acids: CASSFGPQENIQYF. The CDR3 nucleotides read TGTGCCAGCAGTTTCGGACCCCAGGAGAACATTCAGTACTTC.

This clone is a singleton in its sample. This chain links TRBV12-5 with TRBJ2-5, with a possible D match to TRBD2 (6 bases). Germline CDR1 reads LGHNT; CDR2 reads FRNRAP. The length of the CDR3 is 12 residues. Trimming removed 5 bases at V and 13 bases at J, with 17 bases between. CDR3 DNA: TGTGCTAGTGGTGAATCTCGGGACTTTCTGTACTTC. It specifies CASGESRDFLYF.

This chain links TRBV5-5 with TRBJ1-2, with a weak D call TRBD1 (5 bases). Trimming removed 2 bases at V and 3 bases at J, with 8 bases between. The CDR3 has 13 residues. Germline assignment: CDR1 SGHKS and CDR2 YYEKEE (reference sequence). CDR3 DNA: TGTGCCAGCAGCTTCACAGGTGACTATGGCTACACCTTC. This codes for CASSFTGDYGYTF.

The V call is TRBV19, the J call TRBJ1-5; D is unclear. Germline assignment: CDR1 LNHDA and CDR2 SQIVND (reference sequence). CDR3 size: 16 residues. V was trimmed by 10 bases and J by 1 base, leaving 20 bases between them. In DNA, the CDR3 is TGTGCCACTAAACCCTCAGGCGTACTGAGCAATCAGCCCCAGCATTTT. Translation gives CATKPSGVLSNQPQHF.